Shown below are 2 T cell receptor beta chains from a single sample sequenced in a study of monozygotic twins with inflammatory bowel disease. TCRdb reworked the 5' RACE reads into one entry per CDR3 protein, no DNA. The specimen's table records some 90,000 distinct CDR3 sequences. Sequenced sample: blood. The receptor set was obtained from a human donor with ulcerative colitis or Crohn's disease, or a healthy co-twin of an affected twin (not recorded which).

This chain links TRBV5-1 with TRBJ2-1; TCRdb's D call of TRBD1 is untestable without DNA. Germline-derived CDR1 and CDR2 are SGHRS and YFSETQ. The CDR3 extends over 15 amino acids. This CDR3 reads CASSLIGTGNGEQFF.

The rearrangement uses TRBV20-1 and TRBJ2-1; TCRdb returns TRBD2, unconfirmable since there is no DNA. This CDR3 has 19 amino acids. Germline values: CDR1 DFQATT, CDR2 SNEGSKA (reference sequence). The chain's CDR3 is CSARDSFGYTSGGYNEQFF.